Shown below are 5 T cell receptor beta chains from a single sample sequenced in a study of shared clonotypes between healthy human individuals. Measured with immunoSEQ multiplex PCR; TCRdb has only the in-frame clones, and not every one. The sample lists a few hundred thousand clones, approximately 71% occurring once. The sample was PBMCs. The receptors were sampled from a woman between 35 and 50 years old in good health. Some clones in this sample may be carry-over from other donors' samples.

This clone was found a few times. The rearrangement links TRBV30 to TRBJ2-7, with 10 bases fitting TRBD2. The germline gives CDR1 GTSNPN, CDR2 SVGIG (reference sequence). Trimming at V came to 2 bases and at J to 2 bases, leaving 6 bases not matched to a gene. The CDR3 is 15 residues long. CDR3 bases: TGTGCCTGGAGTAATCTAGCGGGAGCCCCCTACGAGCAGTACTTC. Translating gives CAWSNLAGAPYEQYF.

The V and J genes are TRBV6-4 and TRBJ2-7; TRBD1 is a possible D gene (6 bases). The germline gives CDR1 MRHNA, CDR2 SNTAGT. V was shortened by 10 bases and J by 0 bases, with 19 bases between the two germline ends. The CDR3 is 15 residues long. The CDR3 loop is CAIRGVRKSSYEQYF. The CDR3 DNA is TGTGCCATCAGGGGAGTGCGAAAGAGCTCCTACGAGCAGTACTTC.

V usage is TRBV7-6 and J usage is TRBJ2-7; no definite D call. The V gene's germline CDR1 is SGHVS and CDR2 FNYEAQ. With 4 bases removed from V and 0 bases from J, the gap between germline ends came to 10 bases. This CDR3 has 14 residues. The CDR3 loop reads CASSSPAVSYEQYF. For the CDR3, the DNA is TGTGCCAGCAGCTCCCCTGCTGTCTCCTACGAGCAGTACTTC.

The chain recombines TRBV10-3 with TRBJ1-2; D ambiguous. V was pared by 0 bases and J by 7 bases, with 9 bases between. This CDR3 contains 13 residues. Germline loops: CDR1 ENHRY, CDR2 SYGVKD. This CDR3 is CAISESVETGYTF. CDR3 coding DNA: TGTGCCATCAGTGAGTCGGTGGAGACTGGCTACACCTTC.

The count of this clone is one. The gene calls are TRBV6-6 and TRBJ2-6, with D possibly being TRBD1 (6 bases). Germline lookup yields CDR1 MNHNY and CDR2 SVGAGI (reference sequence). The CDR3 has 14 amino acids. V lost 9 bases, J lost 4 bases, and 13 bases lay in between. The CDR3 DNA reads TGTGCCAGTGCCCAGGGGTCCGGGGCCAACGTCCTGACTTTC. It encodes CASAQGSGANVLTF.